This T cell receptor beta chain was captured by sequencing in a study of blood T cell repertoires in COVID-19. Profiled with immunoSEQ multiplex PCR; TCRdb holds only in-frame clones, not every one. Of fewer than 250,000 clones listed, 83% are singletons. The CDR3 is 16 amino acids. The V gene end was trimmed by 4 bases and the J gene end by 0 bases; junction bases not matched to a gene: 6. In germline, CDR1 is SGHTA, CDR2 FQGNSA. Input material: PBMCs or T cells enriched from blood (not recorded which). The receptor was isolated from a woman aged 45 to 65 who had been exposed to COVID-19. The V gene is TRBV7-2, the J gene TRBJ1-3; 7 bases map to TRBD1. The CDR3 here is CASSWQGVYSGNTIYF. Written as DNA, the CDR3 is TGTGCCAGCAGCTGGCAGGGGGTGTACTCTGGAAACACCATATATTTT.